The sequence of this T cell receptor beta chain was determined in a study of blood T cell repertoires in COVID-19. In the study overall: Material from acute and convalescent COVID-19 was sourced from the United States, Italy and Spain. Sample material is recorded as cDNA or gDNA derived from T cells, B-cell-depleted T cells, or PBMCs.

Some clones are missing from TCRdb's copy, which holds only in-frame ones; the method was immunoSEQ multiplex PCR. This table holds under 350,000 clones, around 89% found once. Germline V gene lookup returns CDR1 MGHRA and CDR2 YSYEKL. This CDR3 comprises 14 residues. Trimming took 4 bases from V and 2 from J; bases not matched to a gene: 2. Sequenced: peripheral blood. The rearrangement links TRBV4-1 to TRBJ2-5; 9 bases match TRBD2. The receptor was isolated from a man aged 40-50 years with acute or convalescent COVID-19. The CDR3 is CASSLSGGQETQYF. The CDR3 region has the DNA TGCGCCAGCAGCCTAAGCGGGGGGCAAGAGACCCAGTACTTC.